The entry below describes one TCR beta chain. No antigen is known for it. The entry originates in a study of CD8 T cells in Susac syndrome. Study results and limitations: The study recognized that the number of individuals in its TCR sequencing and HLA analysis was relatively small.

Germline CDR1 and CDR2: SGHTA and FQGNSA. Trimming removed 6 bases from V and 1 base from J; junction bases left unmatched: 8. The CDR3 contains 16 residues. Random hexamers were used to reverse transcribe an amount of roughly 0.45 to 1 ug RNA. TCRdb passed the immunoSEQ multiplex PCR reads through MiXCR, listing each CDR3 protein once. The sample consists of a few hundred thousand distinct CDR3 sequences, 92% of them appearing once. The sequenced material came from CD4+ T cells from PBMCs. The source of this sequence is a human donor with multiple sclerosis. The chain uses TRBV7-2 and TRBJ2-1, with 8 positions matching TRBD1. The CDR3 here is CASRPTGDTSYNEQFF. The CDR3 region has the DNA TGTGCCAGCAGGCCGACAGGGGATACGTCCTACAATGAGCAGTTCTTC.